The 30 T cell receptor beta chains below all came from one sample that was sequenced in a study of memory CD4+ T cells and cytomegalovirus serostatus. Single viable CD3+CD4+CD8-CD45RO+ cells were sorted as the memory CD4+ T cells. This table comes from immunoSEQ multiplex PCR, and its TCRdb copy is limited to in-frame clones, with some not included. This table holds over 40,000 clones, about four fifths found once. The sequenced sample was memory CD4+ T cells from blood. The receptors derive from an adult in good health and CMV-seronegative.

The CDR3 is CAWASGPFQPQHF. CDR3 nucleotides: TGTGCCTGGGCCAGTGGGCCGTTCCAGCCCCAGCATTTT. This chain connects TRBV30 to TRBJ1-5, with no clear D. Germline V lookup: CDR1 GTSNPN, CDR2 SVGIG (reference sequence). This CDR3 has 13 residues. V was cut by 5 bases and J by 7 bases, with 15 bases left in between.

The chain has TRBV6-1 and TRBJ1-2, with 9 nucleotides matching TRBD1. Trimming at V came to 3 bases and at J to 7 bases, leaving 6 bases not matched to a gene. The germline V gene encodes CDR1 MNHNS and CDR2 SASEGT. This CDR3 has 14 residues. The CDR3 here is CASSETGGVIGYTF. Written as DNA, the CDR3 is TGTGCCAGCAGTGAGACAGGGGGTGTTATTGGCTACACCTTC.

The chain joins TRBV7-6 to TRBJ2-7; no clear D gene. Germline CDR1 SGHVS, CDR2 FNYEAQ. Deletions cut 2 bases from V and 1 base from J, with 9 bases between. This CDR3 spans 14 amino acids. CDR3 loop: CASSLRQESYEQYF. CDR3 coding DNA: TGTGCCAGCAGCTTAAGGCAGGAATCCTACGAGCAGTACTTC.

DNA for the CDR3: TGCGCCAGCAGTCAATTCTACAGGGGGCTCCCCTACGAGCAGTACTTC. This gives the protein CASSQFYRGLPYEQYF. This chain links TRBV23-1 with TRBJ2-7, with TRBD1 identical over 9 bases. TRBV23-1 is filed as an ORF, its function uncertain. Trimming cost V 1 base and J 2 bases; bases outside gene matches: 6. The CDR3 has 16 amino acids.

This clone has a handful of counts. The chain uses TRBV30 and TRBJ1-1; D uncertain. The CDR3 extends over 12 amino acids. Germline assignment: CDR1 GTSNPN and CDR2 SVGIG (reference sequence). Trimming removed 0 bases from V and 10 bases from J, with 12 bases in between. The CDR3 DNA is TGTGCCTGGAGTGTTTTGGGAATCGGAGCTTTCTTT. As protein: CAWSVLGIGAFF. Full variable domain (outside the CDR3, taken from reference TRBV30 and TRBJ1-1): SQTIHQWPATLVQPVGSPLSLECTVEGTSNPNLYWYRQAAGRGLQLLFYSVGIGQISSEVPQNLSASRPQDRQFILSSKKLLLSDSGFYLCAWSVLGIGAFFGQGTRLTVV.

This sequence joins TRBV10-2 and TRBJ2-1, with unresolved D. The V and J ends lost 6 bases and 7 bases respectively, with 10 bases between them. This CDR3 comprises 12 residues. The germline V gene encodes CDR1 WSHSY and CDR2 SAAADI. The DNA of the CDR3 is TGCGCCAGCAGCATTCTGGGGAATGAGCAGTTCTTC. It yields the protein CASSILGNEQFF.

The genes are TRBV7-2 and TRBJ2-2; 7 bases agree with TRBD2. The V gene's germline CDR1 is SGHTA and CDR2 FQGNSA. J lost 10 bases, V lost 3 bases, and 14 bases had no gene match. The CDR3 sequence is 16 residues long. CDR3 residues: CASSFYGGNPREELFF. The DNA for the CDR3 is TGTGCCAGCAGCTTTTACGGGGGGAATCCTCGCGAGGAGCTGTTTTTT. Full variable domain (missing parts from reference TRBV7-2 and TRBJ2-2): GAGVSQSPSNKVTEKGKDVELRCDPISGHTALYWYRQSLGQGLEFLIYFQGNSAPDKSGLPSDRFSAERTGGSVSTLTIQRTQQEDSAVYLCASSFYGGNPREELFFGEGSRLTVL.

This clone has a handful of counts. The chain employs TRBV2 and TRBJ2-5; D ambiguous. Trimming shortened V by 6 bases and J by 5 bases, and 10 bases separated the two germline ends. Germline values: CDR1 SNHLY, CDR2 FYNNEI. The length of the CDR3 is 12 residues. For the CDR3, the DNA is TGTGCCAGCAGCTACTCCCCTGAGACCCAGTACTTC. Amino acids: CASSYSPETQYF.

This chain uses TRBV19 with TRBJ1-2; tentative D call: TRBD1 (6 bases). Trimming shortened V by 7 bases and J by 2 bases, and 17 bases separated the two germline ends. The CDR3 runs to 15 residues. CDR1 and CDR2 from the germline V gene are LNHDA and SQIVND (reference sequence). In DNA form, the CDR3 reads TGTGCCAGTACCCCAAGAGGGGGAGCAAACTATGGCTACACCTTC. It translates to CASTPRGGANYGYTF.

As DNA, the CDR3 is TGTGCCAGCAAGTTAGGGCGGTACGAGCAGTACTTC. This codes for CASKLGRYEQYF. This sequence joins TRBV2 and TRBJ2-7, with D uncertain. Germline assignment: CDR1 SNHLY and CDR2 FYNNEI. The V gene lost 7 bases and the J gene lost 4 bases, with 11 bases spanning the gap. The CDR3 is 12 amino acids.

This chain uses TRBV7-7 with TRBJ2-2; D is ambiguous. Germline CDR1 SSHAT, CDR2 FNYEAQ (reference sequence). CDR3 length: 13 residues. The germline V and J ends were trimmed by 5 bases and 5 bases, with 9 bases remaining between them. CDR3 nucleotide sequence: TGTGCCAGCAGCCAGACACAGACCGGGGAGCTGTTTTTT. Translating gives CASSQTQTGELFF.

The chain links TRBV6-5 to TRBJ1-6; D gene ambiguous. The CDR3 loop spans 14 amino acids. Germline loops: CDR1 MNHEY, CDR2 SVGAGI. V was pared by 5 bases and J by 10 bases, with 15 bases between. DNA for the CDR3: TGTGCCAGCAGTCCTACTCCACTGGAGTCACCCCTCCACTTT. This encodes CASSPTPLESPLHF.

The chain couples TRBV14 to TRBJ2-7; the match to TRBD1 covers 9 bases. The CDR3 extends over 17 amino acids. With V trimmed by 7 bases and J by 6 bases, 19 bases remained unmatched. CDR1 SGHDN and CDR2 FVKESK come from the germline V gene. The CDR3 DNA is TGTGCCAGCAATCACAGGACAGGGGAAAAAGATCTGGGCGAGCAGTACTTC. This translates into CASNHRTGEKDLGEQYF.

The chain links TRBV19 to TRBJ1-5; TRBD1 matches at 8 bases. V lost 9 bases and J lost 0; bases outside the gene matches: 7. From germline, CDR1 is LNHDA and CDR2 SQIVND (reference sequence). The CDR3 is made up of 15 amino acids. This chain's CDR3 is CASRDRMSSNQPQHF. CDR3 nucleotides: TGTGCCAGCCGGGACAGGATGAGTAGCAATCAGCCCCAGCATTTT.

The chain has TRBV5-1 and TRBJ1-1; no clear D. Trimming shortened V by 3 bases and J by 1 base, and 10 bases separated the two germline ends. CDR3 length: 14 amino acids. CDR1 SGHRS and CDR2 YFSETQ come from the germline V gene. Here the CDR3 DNA reads TGCGCCAGCAGCTCGCCAGAAGCGAACACTGAAGCTTTCTTT. Its protein product is CASSSPEANTEAFF. The full variable domain, rest sourced from reference TRBV5-1 and TRBJ1-1, is KAGVTQTPRYLIKTRGQQVTLSCSPISGHRSVSWYQQTPGQGLQFLFEYFSETQRNKGNFPGRFSGRQFSNSRSEMNVSTLELGDSALYLCASSSPEANTEAFFGQGTRLTVV.

The chain employs TRBV30 and TRBJ1-2; D remains unclear. V was shortened by 1 base and J by 8 bases, with 14 bases between the two germline ends. This CDR3 comprises 13 residues. The germline V gene encodes CDR1 GTSNPN and CDR2 SVGIG (reference sequence). CDR3: CAWSGQERVGYTF. DNA for the CDR3: TGTGCCTGGAGTGGGCAGGAAAGAGTGGGCTACACCTTC.

By its share, this clone is medium-sized (0.01 to 0.1%). The chain carries TRBV19 and TRBJ1-6; the D is unclear. CDR1 is LNHDA and CDR2 is SQIVND in the germline V gene (reference sequence). The CDR3 loop spans 16 amino acids. V shed 5 bases and J shed 1 base, with 12 bases lying between them. The CDR3 protein is CASSPTSGSYNSPLHF. The CDR3 nucleotides are TGTGCCAGTAGTCCAACAAGCGGGTCCTATAATTCACCCCTCCACTTT. The full variable domain, completed using reference TRBV19 and TRBJ1-6, is DGGITQSPKYLFRKEGQNVTLSCEQNLNHDAMYWYRQDPGQGLRLIYYSQIVNDFQKGDIAEGYSVSREKKESFPLTVTSAQKNPTAFYLCASSPTSGSYNSPLHFGNGTRLTVT.

The V call is TRBV4-1, the J call TRBJ1-5; possible D gene TRBD1, 6 bases. Trimming stripped 2 bases from V and 6 bases from J, with 8 bases between. This CDR3 comprises 13 residues. Germline CDR1 is MGHRA and CDR2 is YSYEKL. CDR3 protein: CASSQTGSQPQHF. CDR3 in DNA: TGCGCCAGCAGCCAAACAGGGAGTCAGCCCCAGCATTTT.

This clone was seen only a few times. V and J are TRBV7-2 and TRBJ1-1; the D gene is possibly TRBD1 (5 bases). Germline V gives CDR1 SGHTA, CDR2 FQGNSA. V gave up 5 bases and J gave up 2 bases, with 9 bases separating them. The CDR3 runs to 13 residues. The CDR3 loop is CASSTGYNTEAFF. The CDR3 region has the DNA TGTGCCAGCAGCACAGGTTACAACACTGAAGCTTTCTTT.

This clone was observed a handful of times. This rearrangement joins TRBV6-5 to TRBJ1-6; D ambiguous. Deletions cut 0 bases from V and 9 bases from J, with 12 bases between. CDR3 length: 15 residues. Germline CDR1 and CDR2: MNHEY and SVGAGI. The DNA of the CDR3 is TGTGCCAGCAGTTACTCAACACCACTTAGTTCACCCCTCCACTTT. This codes for CASSYSTPLSSPLHF.

The chain carries TRBV10-3 and TRBJ2-1; unclear D gene. With 6 bases removed from V and 0 bases from J, the gap between germline ends came to 15 bases. The germline CDR1 and CDR2 sequences are ENHRY and SYGVKD. The CDR3 loop spans 16 amino acids. In nucleotides, the CDR3 is TGTGCCATCAGAGCATCCGACGGAAGCTCCTACAATGAGCAGTTCTTC. Translation: CAIRASDGSSYNEQFF.

J is TRBJ2-6 and V is TRBV19; the match to TRBD1 covers 8 bases. V lost 5 bases to trimming and J lost 2 bases; unmatched junction nucleotides: 5. CDR3 length: 16 residues. CDR1 is LNHDA and CDR2 is SQIVND in the germline V gene (reference sequence). CDR3 in amino acids: CASSGRDRTGANVLTF. The CDR3 nucleotides are TGTGCCAGTAGTGGCCGGGACAGGACTGGGGCCAACGTCCTGACTTTC.

The V and J genes are TRBV7-8 and TRBJ2-5; 11 bases match TRBD2. V dropped 5 bases and J dropped 3; count of bases not matched to a gene: 17. The CDR3 runs 19 residues. Per germline, CDR1 SGHVS and CDR2 FQNEAQ. The CDR3 spells CASSKGPGLAGGPEETQYF. In DNA, the CDR3 is TGTGCCAGCAGCAAGGGCCCCGGCCTAGCGGGGGGCCCTGAAGAGACCCAGTACTTC.

The chain is built from TRBV5-1 and TRBJ2-1; possibly TRBD1 or TRBD2 for D (5 bases each). Deletions cut 0 bases from V and 5 bases from J, with 9 bases between. This CDR3 has 14 residues. Germline CDR1 reads SGHRS; CDR2 reads YFSETQ. In DNA form, the CDR3 reads TGCGCCAGCAGCTTGGCAGGGACCAACAATGAGCAGTTCTTC. Translated: CASSLAGTNNEQFF. The whole variable domain, remainder taken from reference TRBV5-1 and TRBJ2-1, is KAGVTQTPRYLIKTRGQQVTLSCSPISGHRSVSWYQQTPGQGLQFLFEYFSETQRNKGNFPGRFSGRQFSNSRSEMNVSTLELGDSALYLCASSLAGTNNEQFFGPGTRLTVL.

This clone was observed a few times. The gene calls are TRBV30 and TRBJ1-1; D is undetermined. With 0 bases removed from V and 6 bases from J, the gap between germline ends came to 11 bases. The germline V gene has CDR1 GTSNPN and CDR2 SVGIG (reference sequence). The CDR3 extends over 13 amino acids. The CDR3 region has the DNA TGTGCCTGGAGTGTCCCGCGAGGGTCTGAAGCTTTCTTT. Encoded protein: CAWSVPRGSEAFF.

In this sample, this clone turned up a few times. The chain joins TRBV4-1 to TRBJ2-1; 7 positions match TRBD1. After removal of 1 base from V and 3 bases from J, the junction contained 6 bases not matched to a gene. Germline V gives CDR1 MGHRA, CDR2 YSYEKL. The CDR3 is 16 amino acids. CDR3 sequence reads: CASSQGQGQYYNEQFF. The CDR3 bases are TGCGCCAGCAGCCAAGGACAGGGTCAATACTACAATGAGCAGTTCTTC.

This chain joins TRBV10-3 and TRBJ1-1, with D maybe TRBD1 (6 bases). The CDR3 has 12 residues. The V end was cut by 4 bases, the J end by 8 bases, with 11 bases between. Germline values: CDR1 ENHRY, CDR2 SYGVKD. CDR3 sequence reads: CAISVGGDEAFF. In DNA, the CDR3 is TGTGCCATCAGTGTAGGGGGAGACGAAGCTTTCTTT.

In DNA form, the CDR3 reads TGTGCCAGCAGCTACACAGGGGCTGAGACCCAGTACTTC. Translated, it gives CASSYTGAETQYF. The genes are TRBV7-7 and TRBJ2-5, with 7 bases matching TRBD1. V dropped 4 bases and J dropped 5; count of bases not matched to a gene: 4. This CDR3 has 13 amino acids. Germline CDR1 and CDR2: SSHAT and FNYEAQ (reference sequence). Combining the CDR3 with reference TRBV7-7 and TRBJ2-5 gives the whole variable domain GAGVSQSPRYKVTKRGQDVTLRCDPISSHATLYWYQQALGQGPEFLTYFNYEAQPDKSGLPSDRFSAERPEGSISTLTIQRTEQRDSAMYRCASSYTGAETQYFGPGTRLLVL.

This chain joins TRBV7-2 and TRBJ2-1, with TRBD1 matching over 7 bases. CDR1 and CDR2 (germline): SGHTA, FQGNSA. Germline trimming cut 5 bases from V and 4 bases from J; bases unmatched to any gene: 8. The CDR3 is 15 amino acids. This CDR3 is CASSPTGDRYNEQFF. The CDR3, as DNA: TGTGCCAGCAGCCCAACAGGGGACCGGTACAATGAGCAGTTCTTC.

The V gene is TRBV4-1, the J gene TRBJ1-5, with D hard to call. The CDR3 length is 19 residues. The ends were cut back, 0 bases at V and 1 base at J, with 19 bases in the middle. Per the germline V gene, CDR1 is MGHRA and CDR2 is YSYEKL. The CDR3, as DNA: TGCGCCAGCAGCCAAGATTTATTCGGTCTCCTGCGGAGCAATCAGCCCCAGCATTTT. The encoded protein is CASSQDLFGLLRSNQPQHF.